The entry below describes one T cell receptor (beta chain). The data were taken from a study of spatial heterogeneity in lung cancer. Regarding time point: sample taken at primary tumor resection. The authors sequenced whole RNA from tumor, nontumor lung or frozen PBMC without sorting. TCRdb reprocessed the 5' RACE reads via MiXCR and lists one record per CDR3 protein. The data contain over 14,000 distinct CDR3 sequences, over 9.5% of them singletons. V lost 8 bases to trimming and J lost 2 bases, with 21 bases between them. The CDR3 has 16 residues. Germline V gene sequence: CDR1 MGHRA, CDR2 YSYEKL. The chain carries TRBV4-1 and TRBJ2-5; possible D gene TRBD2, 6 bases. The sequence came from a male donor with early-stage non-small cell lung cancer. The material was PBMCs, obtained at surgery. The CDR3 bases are TGCGCCAGCTCTAATGGGGGGTTGGGATTACAAGAGACCCAGTACTTC. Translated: CASSNGGLGLQETQYF.